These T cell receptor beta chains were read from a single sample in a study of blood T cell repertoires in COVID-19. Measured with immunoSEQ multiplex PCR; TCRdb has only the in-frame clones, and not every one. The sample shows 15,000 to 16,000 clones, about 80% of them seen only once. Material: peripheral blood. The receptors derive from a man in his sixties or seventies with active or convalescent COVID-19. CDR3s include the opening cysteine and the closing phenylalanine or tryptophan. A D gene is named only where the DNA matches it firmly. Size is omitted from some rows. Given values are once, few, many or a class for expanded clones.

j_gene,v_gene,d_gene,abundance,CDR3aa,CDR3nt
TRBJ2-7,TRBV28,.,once,CASRDTFYEQYF,TGTGCCAGCAGGGACACCTTCTACGAGCAGTACTTC
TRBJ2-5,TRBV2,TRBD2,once,CASSVGAGGLIETQYF,TGTGCCAGCAGTGTAGGAGCGGGAGGCCTCATAGAGACCCAGTACTTC
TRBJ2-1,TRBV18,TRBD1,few,CASSPKSTGAYNEQFF,TGTGCCAGCTCACCAAAGTCCACAGGGGCCTACAATGAGCAGTTCTTC
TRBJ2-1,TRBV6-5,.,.,CASSYLRGLDEQFF,TGTGCCAGCAGTTACCTCCGAGGGTTGGATGAGCAGTTCTTC
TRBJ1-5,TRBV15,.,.,CATSERDLVNQPQHF,TGTGCCACCAGCGAGAGGGATTTGGTCAATCAGCCCCAGCATTTT
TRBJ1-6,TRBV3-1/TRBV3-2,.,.,CASSLGGKSPLHF,TGTGCCAGCAGCCTGGGGGGGAAATCACCCCTCCACTTT
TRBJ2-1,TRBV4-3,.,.,CASSRSRSNEQFF,TGCGCCAGCAGCCGATCGAGATCCAATGAGCAGTTCTTC
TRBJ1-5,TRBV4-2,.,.,CASSQGGGQSYQPQHF,TGTGCCAGCAGCCAAGGGGGCGGACAGAGCTATCAGCCCCAGCATTTT
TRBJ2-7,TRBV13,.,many,CASSDSRLGEQYF,TGTGCCAGCAGCGACAGTCGGTTAGGCGAGCAGTACTTC
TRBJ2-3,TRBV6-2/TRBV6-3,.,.,CASSSQLALRPDTQYF,TGTGCCAGCAGTTCCCAACTAGCCCTCCGTCCAGATACGCAGTATTTT
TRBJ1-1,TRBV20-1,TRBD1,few,CSANEDRGMGKAFF,TGCAGTGCTAATGAGGACAGGGGAATGGGTAAAGCTTTCTTT
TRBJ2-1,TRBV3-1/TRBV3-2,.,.,CASSQDWGGQNEQFF,TGTGCCAGCAGCCAAGATTGGGGGGGCCAGAATGAGCAGTTCTTC
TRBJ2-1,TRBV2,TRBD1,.,CASTGQGVGEQFF,TGTGCCAGCACGGGACAGGGGGTTGGTGAGCAGTTCTTC
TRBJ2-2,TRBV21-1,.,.,CASSNEEVGTVNTGELFF,TGTGCCAGCAGCAATGAGGAGGTCGGGACAGTGAACACCGGGGAGCTGTTTTTT
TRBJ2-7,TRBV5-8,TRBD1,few,CASSLAWQGANEQYF,TGTGCCAGCAGCTTGGCCTGGCAGGGGGCCAACGAGCAGTACTTC
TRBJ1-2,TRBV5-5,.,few,CASSPRTFNYGYTF,TGTGCCAGCAGCCCTCGGACATTTAACTATGGCTACACCTTC
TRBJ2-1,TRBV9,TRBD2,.,CASSAGGGVYEQFF,TGTGCCAGCAGCGCCGGCGGGGGGGTCTATGAGCAGTTCTTC
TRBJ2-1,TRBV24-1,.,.,CATSIGSPSYNEQFF,TGTGCCACCAGTATCGGGTCTCCGTCCTACAATGAGCAGTTCTTC